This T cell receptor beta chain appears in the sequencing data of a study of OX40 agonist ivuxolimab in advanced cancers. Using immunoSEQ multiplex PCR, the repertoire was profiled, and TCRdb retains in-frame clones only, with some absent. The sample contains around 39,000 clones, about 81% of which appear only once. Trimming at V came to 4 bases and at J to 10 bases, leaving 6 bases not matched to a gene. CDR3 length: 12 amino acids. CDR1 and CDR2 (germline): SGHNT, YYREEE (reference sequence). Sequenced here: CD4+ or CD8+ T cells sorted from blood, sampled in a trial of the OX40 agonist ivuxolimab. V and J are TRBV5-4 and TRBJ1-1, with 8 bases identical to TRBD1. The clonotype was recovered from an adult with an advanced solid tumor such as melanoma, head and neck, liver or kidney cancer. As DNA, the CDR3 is TGTGCCAGCAGCGAGGACAGGGTGGGAGCTTTCTTT. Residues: CASSEDRVGAFF.